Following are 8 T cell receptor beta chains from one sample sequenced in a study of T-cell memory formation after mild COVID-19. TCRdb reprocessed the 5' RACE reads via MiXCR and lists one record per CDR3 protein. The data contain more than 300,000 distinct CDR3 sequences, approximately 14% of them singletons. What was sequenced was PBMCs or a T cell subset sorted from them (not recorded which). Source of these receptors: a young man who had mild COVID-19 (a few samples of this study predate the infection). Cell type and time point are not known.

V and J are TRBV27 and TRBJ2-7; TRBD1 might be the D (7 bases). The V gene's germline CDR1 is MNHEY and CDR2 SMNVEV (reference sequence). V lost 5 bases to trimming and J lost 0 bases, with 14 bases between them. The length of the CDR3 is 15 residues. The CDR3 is CASSLTGEDSYEQYF. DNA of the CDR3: TGTGCCAGCAGTCTCACAGGGGAGGACTCCTACGAGCAGTACTTC.

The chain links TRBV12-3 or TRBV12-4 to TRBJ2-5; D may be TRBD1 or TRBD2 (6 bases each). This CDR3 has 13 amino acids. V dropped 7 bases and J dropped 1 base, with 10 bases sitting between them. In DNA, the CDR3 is TGTGCCAGCACCAGGGGACTCCAAGAGACCCAGTACTTC. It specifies CASTRGLQETQYF.

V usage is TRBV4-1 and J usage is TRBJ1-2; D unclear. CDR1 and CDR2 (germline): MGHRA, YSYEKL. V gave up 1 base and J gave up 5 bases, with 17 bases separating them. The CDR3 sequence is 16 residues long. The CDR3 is CASSQGLSGLRYGYTF. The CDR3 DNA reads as TGCGCCAGCAGCCAAGGGTTGTCAGGTCTTAGATATGGCTACACCTTC.

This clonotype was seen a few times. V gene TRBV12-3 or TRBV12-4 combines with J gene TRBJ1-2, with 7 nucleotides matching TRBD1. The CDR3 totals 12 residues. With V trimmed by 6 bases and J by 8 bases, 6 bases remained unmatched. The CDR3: CASRWDRKGYTF. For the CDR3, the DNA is TGTGCCAGCAGGTGGGACAGAAAGGGCTACACCTTC.

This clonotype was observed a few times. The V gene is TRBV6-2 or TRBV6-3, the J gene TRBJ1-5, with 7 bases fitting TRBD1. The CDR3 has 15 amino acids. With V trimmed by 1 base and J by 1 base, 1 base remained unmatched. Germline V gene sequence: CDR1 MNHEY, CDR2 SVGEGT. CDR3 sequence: CASSYLGQSNQPQHF. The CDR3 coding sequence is TGTGCCAGCAGTTACTTGGGACAGAGCAATCAGCCCCAGCATTTT.

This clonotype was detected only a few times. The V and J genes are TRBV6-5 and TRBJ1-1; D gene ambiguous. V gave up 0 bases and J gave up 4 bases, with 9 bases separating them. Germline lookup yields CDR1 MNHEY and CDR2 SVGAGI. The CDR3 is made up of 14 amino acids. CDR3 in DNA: TGTGCCAGCAGTTACTCGATAGTGGCCACTGAAGCTTTCTTT. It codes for CASSYSIVATEAFF.

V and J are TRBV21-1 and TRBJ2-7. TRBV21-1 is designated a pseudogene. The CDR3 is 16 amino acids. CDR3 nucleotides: TGTGCCAGCAGCAAAGAGGAGATTGTGCCGATCTTAGAGCAGTACGTC. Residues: CASSKEEIVPILEQYV.

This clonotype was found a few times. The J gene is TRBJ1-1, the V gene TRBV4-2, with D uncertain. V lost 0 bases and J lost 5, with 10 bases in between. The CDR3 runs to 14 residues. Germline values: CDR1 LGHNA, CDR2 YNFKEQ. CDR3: CASSQEGWRTEAFF. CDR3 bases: TGTGCCAGCAGCCAAGAAGGATGGCGAACTGAAGCTTTCTTT.